The entry below gives a single T cell receptor (beta chain) sequence along with its context. Its antigen is as yet unknown. An Oncomine TCR Beta short-read assay was used to sequence the DNA from cultured CD4+ T cells. TCRdb called the PCR reads again in MiXCR, with one record for every CDR3 protein. The sample consists of just over 9,500 distinct CDR3 sequences, less than 65% of them appearing once. These data belong to a study of vaccination and CD4 T cells after COVID-19. Whole-study results and caveats: Nearly all convalescent vaccine-specific clones, 304 of 307, recognized only SARS-CoV-2 spike. Only after vaccination were a median approximately 86% of convalescents' reactive clones seen.

Treatment here: roughly 11-day PBMC culture with coronavirus spike peptide pools or control peptides (ViraFEST assay). The J segment lost 2 bases and the V segment lost 4 bases, leaving 8 bases of the junction unmatched. CDR1 is LGHNA, CDR2 YSLEER, per germline. The CDR3 is made up of 16 amino acids. This sequence joins TRBV4-3 and TRBJ1-5; 7 bases are shared with TRBD1. The receptor was derived from a human donor who had recovered from COVID-19. Material for sequencing was CD4+ T cells from blood, cultured in vitro. The chain's CDR3 is CASSPQGPEGNQPQHF. Here the CDR3 DNA reads TGCGCCAGCAGCCCACAGGGGCCAGAGGGCAATCAGCCCCAGCATTTT.